These 5 T cell receptor beta chains share one sample of origin, sequenced in a study of beta chain features in type 1 diabetes. The investigators reverse transcribed all of the isolated RNA, so they sequenced expressed TCRB transcripts. Assay: immunoSEQ multiplex PCR; the TCRdb copy retains only in-frame clones and omits some. The sample holds about 340,000 clones, roughly 8% seen once. Sequenced input: central memory CD4+ T cells from blood. The receptors shown here come from a woman younger than 35 in good health.

This chain links TRBV6-6 with TRBJ2-3; D is perhaps TRBD2 (6 bases). V lost 2 bases, J lost 5 bases, and 17 bases lay in between. The CDR3 is 16 amino acids. CDR1 MNHNY and CDR2 SVGAGI come from the germline V gene (reference sequence). The CDR3: CASSYTATSVKDTQYF. The CDR3 DNA sequence: TGTGCCAGCAGTTACACCGCGACTAGTGTCAAAGATACGCAGTATTTT.

As DNA, the CDR3 is TGTGCCAGCAGTTTATCAGGGACTAGCGGAACGAATGAGCAGTTCTTC. Translating gives CASSLSGTSGTNEQFF. The rearrangement uses TRBV27 and TRBJ2-1; 11 positions match TRBD2. CDR3 length: 16 residues. J was trimmed by 7 bases and V by 0 bases; bases with no gene match: 5. CDR1 is MNHEY, CDR2 SMNVEV, per germline (reference sequence).

Ten or more counts support this clone. The chain carries TRBV28 and TRBJ1-5; D is unresolved. The CDR3 covers 15 residues. Trimming removed 1 base at V and 2 bases at J, with 9 bases between. Germline CDR1 is MDHEN and CDR2 is SYDVKM. The CDR3 bases are TGTGCCAGCAGTTTATTGGATCATCGCAATCAGCCCCAGCATTTT. It translates to CASSLLDHRNQPQHF.

The rearrangement uses TRBV15 and TRBJ2-2; D unresolved. This CDR3 contains 13 residues. Germline loops: CDR1 LNHNV, CDR2 YYDKDF (reference sequence). V dropped 0 bases and J dropped 6 bases, with 5 bases sitting between them. The CDR3 DNA reads as TGTGCCACCAGCAGAGATGGGCCCGGGGAGCTGTTTTTT. It specifies CATSRDGPGELFF.

This rearrangement joins TRBV7-2 to TRBJ2-5, with D maybe TRBD1 (8 bases). Germline V gives CDR1 SGHTA, CDR2 FQGNSA. This CDR3 has 14 residues. Trimming removed 5 bases at V and 4 bases at J, with 14 bases between. This CDR3 is CASSNRGGLETQYF. In DNA, the CDR3 is TGTGCCAGCAGCAACAGGGGGGGGCTAGAGACCCAGTACTTC.